This T cell receptor (beta chain) originates from a study of CD8+CD57+ T cells in acquired aplastic anemia. Across the study: Sorted CD4+ and CD8+ cells gave an average of around 3.3 ug of DNA.

Profiling that covered TCR beta VDJ and CDR3 relied on genomic DNA as its template. One entry per CDR3 protein results from TCRdb running MiXCR on the reads. The sample shows roughly 500,000 distinct CDR3 sequences, over 25% of them seen only once. This clonotype was seen more than once but under ten times. Its specificity is unknown. Per the germline V gene, CDR1 is SEHNR and CDR2 is FQNEAQ (reference sequence). Trimming took 5 bases from V and 5 from J, leaving 15 bases between them. The CDR3 loop spans 14 amino acids. Flow cytometry had shown expanded CD8+CD57+ cells in the patients chosen for sequencing. There was no therapy given to any patient before the blood sampling took place. Study-wide findings and caveats: Common to patients and controls were 25 to 30 CD8+ CDR3 sequences.

This TCR was recovered from a human donor with aplastic anemia. This chain joins TRBV7-9 and TRBJ1-1; tentatively, D is TRBD1 (5 bases). The source material was sorted CD4+, CD8+, or CD8+CD57+ T cells (not recorded which) from PBMCs. The chain's CDR3 is CASSPSGGATEAFF. The CDR3 DNA reads as TGTGCCAGCAGCCCCTCCGGGGGTGCTACTGAAGCTTTCTTT.